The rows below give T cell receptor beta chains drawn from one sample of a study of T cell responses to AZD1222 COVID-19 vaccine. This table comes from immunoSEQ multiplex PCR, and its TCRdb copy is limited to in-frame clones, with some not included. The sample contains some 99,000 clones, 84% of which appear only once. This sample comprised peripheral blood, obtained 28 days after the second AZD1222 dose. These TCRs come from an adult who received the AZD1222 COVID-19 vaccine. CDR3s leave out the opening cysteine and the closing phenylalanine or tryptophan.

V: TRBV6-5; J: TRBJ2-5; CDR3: ASSIAGGQETQY
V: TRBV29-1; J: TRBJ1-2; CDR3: SVDRRWTGNYGYT
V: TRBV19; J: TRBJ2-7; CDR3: ASSTGQASYEQY
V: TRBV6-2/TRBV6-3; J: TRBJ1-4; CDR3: ASSPREKLF
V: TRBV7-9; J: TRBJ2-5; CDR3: ATQGTEETQY
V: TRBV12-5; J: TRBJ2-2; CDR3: ASGLPAGQNTGELF
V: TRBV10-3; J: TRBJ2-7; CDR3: AISLTIGGTLSYEQY
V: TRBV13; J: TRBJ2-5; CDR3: ASSSSGGGQETQY
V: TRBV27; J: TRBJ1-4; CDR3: ASSLTGVELF
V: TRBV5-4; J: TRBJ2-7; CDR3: ASSLEANGAYEQY
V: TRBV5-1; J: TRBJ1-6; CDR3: ASKGTWDNSPLH
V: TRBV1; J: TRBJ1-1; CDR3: TSSQDMDNTEAF
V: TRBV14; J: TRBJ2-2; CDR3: ASSQLLTRNTGELF
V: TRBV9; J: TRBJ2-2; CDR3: ASSRRDRQSGELF
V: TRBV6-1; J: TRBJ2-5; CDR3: ASRLTGIDRETQY
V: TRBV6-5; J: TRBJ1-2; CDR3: ASSYSGGNYGYT
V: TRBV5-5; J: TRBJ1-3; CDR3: ASSASGNTIY
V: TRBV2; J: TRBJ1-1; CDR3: ASSFSATGGTGNTEAF
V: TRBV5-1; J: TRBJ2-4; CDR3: ASSLVGTTLAKNIQY
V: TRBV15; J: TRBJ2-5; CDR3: ATSTTGGETQY
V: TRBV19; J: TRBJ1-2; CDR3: ASTTGPQPNYGYT
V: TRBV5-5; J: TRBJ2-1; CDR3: ASSIMGLALDEQF
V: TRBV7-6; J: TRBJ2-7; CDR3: ASSGRDTNPYEQY
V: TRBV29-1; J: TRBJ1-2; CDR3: SVIPFPDYGYT
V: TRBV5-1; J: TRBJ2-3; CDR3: ASSWAGTSGTDTQY
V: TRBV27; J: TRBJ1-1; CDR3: ASSLASGRPEAF
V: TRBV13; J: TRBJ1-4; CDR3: ASSLKRRGNEKLF
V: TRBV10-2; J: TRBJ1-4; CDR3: ASSRDRDEKLF
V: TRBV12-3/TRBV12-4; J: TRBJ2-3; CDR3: ASSFSDTQY
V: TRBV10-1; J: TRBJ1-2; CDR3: ASSDYRDYGYT